This TCR beta chain stems from a study of long-term antiretroviral therapy in people with HIV. Turning to this clone: Its antigen is not identified.

Study-level findings and limits: Diversity measured after ART increased yet remained under transplant donor controls. Repertoires looked antigen-experienced, with only a slight naive shift after ART.

Germline CDR1 MNHEY, CDR2 SMNVEV (reference sequence). V lost 5 bases and J 7 bases, leaving 20 bases between the germline ends. The CDR3 contains 15 residues. An immunoSEQ assay, version v3.0, was performed at survey level. This table comes from immunoSEQ multiplex PCR, and its TCRdb copy is limited to in-frame clones, with some not included. The table includes about 24,000 clones, 70% to 85% detected once. The chain combines TRBV27 with TRBJ1-1; the D gene is possibly TRBD1 (5 bases). The receptor was isolated from a man in his thirties or forties with HIV. The specimen was unsorted PBMCs, collected 4.4 years after starting antiretroviral therapy. The CDR3 DNA reads as TGTGCCAGCAGTCCCGCGCTCAGGGTAAAGAGTGAAGCTTTCTTT. It is translated as CASSPALRVKSEAFF.